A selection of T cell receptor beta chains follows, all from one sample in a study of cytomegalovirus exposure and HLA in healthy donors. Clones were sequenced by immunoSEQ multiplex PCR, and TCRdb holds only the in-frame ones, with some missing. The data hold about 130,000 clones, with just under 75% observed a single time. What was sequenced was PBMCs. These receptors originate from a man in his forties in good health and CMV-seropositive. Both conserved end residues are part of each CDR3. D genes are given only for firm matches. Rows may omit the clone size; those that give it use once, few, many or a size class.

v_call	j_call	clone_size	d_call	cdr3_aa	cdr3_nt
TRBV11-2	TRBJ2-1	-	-	CASSLTVYEQFF	TGTGCCAGCAGCTTAACGGTTTATGAGCAGTTCTTC
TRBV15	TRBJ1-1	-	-	CATSRDPGTGEAFF	TGTGCCACCAGCAGAGACCCGGGAACGGGTGAAGCTTTCTTT
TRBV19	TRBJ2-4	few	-	CASSSEGPKLRSKNIQYF	TGTGCCAGTAGCTCAGAGGGCCCGAAGTTAAGGTCCAAAAACATTCAGTACTTC
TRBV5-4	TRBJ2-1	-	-	CASSSRVGSAQEQFF	TGTGCCAGCAGCTCCAGGGTCGGGAGCGCCCAGGAGCAGTTCTTC
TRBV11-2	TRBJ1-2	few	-	CASSLGRNYGYTF	TGTGCCAGCAGCTTAGGGCGGAACTATGGCTACACCTTC
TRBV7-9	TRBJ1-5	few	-	CASSSAGANQPQHF	TGTGCCAGCAGCTCGGCTGGGGCCAATCAGCCCCAGCATTTT
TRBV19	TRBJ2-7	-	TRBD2	CASSNLAGDSYEQYF	TGTGCCAGTAGTAATTTAGCGGGAGACTCCTACGAGCAGTACTTC
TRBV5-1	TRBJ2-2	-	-	CASSQFPETATGELFF	TGCGCCAGCAGCCAATTCCCCGAGACAGCAACCGGGGAGCTGTTTTTT
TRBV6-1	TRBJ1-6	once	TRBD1	CASRLTGRNSPLHF	TGTGCCAGCAGGTTGACAGGGCGAAATTCACCCCTCCACTTT
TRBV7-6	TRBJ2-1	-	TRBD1	CASSLNGDRAGGSNEQFF	TGTGCCAGCAGCTTAAACGGGGACAGGGCTGGGGGTAGCAATGAGCAGTTCTTC
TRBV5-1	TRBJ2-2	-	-	CASSPLGTSNTGELFF	TGCGCCAGCAGCCCCTTGGGGACATCGAACACCGGGGAGCTGTTTTTT
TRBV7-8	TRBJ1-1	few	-	CASRPDSAPTEAFF	TGTGCCAGCAGGCCTGACAGTGCCCCTACTGAAGCTTTCTTT
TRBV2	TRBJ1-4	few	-	CASSGRQATNEKLFF	TGTGCCAGCAGTGGTCGACAGGCAACTAATGAAAAACTGTTTTTT
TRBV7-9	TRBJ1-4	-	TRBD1	CASSSRQGEEKLFF	TGTGCCAGCAGCTCTCGACAGGGAGAAGAAAAACTGTTTTTT
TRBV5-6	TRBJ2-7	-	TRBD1	CASRRTGPSYEQYF	TGTGCCAGCAGGCGGACAGGTCCTTCCTACGAGCAGTACTTC
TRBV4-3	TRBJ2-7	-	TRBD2	CASSQSLAAPYEQYF	TGCGCCAGCAGCCAAAGTCTAGCGGCTCCCTACGAGCAGTACTTC
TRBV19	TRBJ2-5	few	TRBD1	CASSIGGGETQYF	TGTGCCAGTAGTATAGGAGGGGGCGAGACCCAGTACTTC
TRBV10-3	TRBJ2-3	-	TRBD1	CAISPQQGPKDTQYF	TGTGCCATCAGCCCCCAACAGGGGCCCAAAGATACGCAGTATTTT
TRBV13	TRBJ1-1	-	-	CASSLAQNTEAFF	TGTGCCAGCAGCTTAGCCCAGAACACTGAAGCTTTCTTT
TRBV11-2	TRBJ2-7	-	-	CASSLDTYEQYF	TGTGCCAGCAGCTTAGACACCTACGAGCAGTACTTC
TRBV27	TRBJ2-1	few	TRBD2	CASSLRASGSYNEQFF	TGTGCCAGCAGTTTAAGGGCTAGCGGGAGCTACAATGAGCAGTTCTTC
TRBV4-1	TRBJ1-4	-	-	CASSQGHGGETNEKLFF	TGCGCCAGCAGCCAAGGGCATGGAGGGGAAACTAATGAAAAACTGTTTTTT
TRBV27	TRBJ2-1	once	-	CAGRNPRSGSNEQFF	TGTGCCGGCAGGAACCCTAGGAGCGGGTCGAATGAGCAGTTCTTC
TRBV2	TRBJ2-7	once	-	CASSSLAALYEQYF	TGTGCCAGCAGCTCGTTAGCGGCCCTCTACGAGCAGTACTTC
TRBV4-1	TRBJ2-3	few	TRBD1	CASSQLLTGAPTDTQYF	TGCGCCAGCAGCCAGCTACTGACAGGGGCGCCCACAGATACGCAGTATTTT
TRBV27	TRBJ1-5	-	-	CASSPTTRGSNQPQHF	TGTGCCAGCAGTCCCACTACACGGGGTAGCAATCAGCCCCAGCATTTT
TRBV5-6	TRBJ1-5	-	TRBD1	CASSLGQAYNQPQHF	TGTGCCAGCAGCTTAGGACAGGCCTACAATCAGCCCCAGCATTTT
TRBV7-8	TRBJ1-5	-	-	CASSLADRGAEGQPQHF	TGTGCCAGCAGCTTAGCGGATCGGGGGGCGGAAGGTCAGCCCCAGCATTTT
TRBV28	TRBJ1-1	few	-	CASSSKMGGGYSDTEAFF	TGTGCCAGCAGTTCAAAAATGGGGGGGGGATACTCGGACACTGAAGCTTTCTTT
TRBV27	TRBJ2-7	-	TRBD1	CASTPGQHSYEQYF	TGTGCCAGCACCCCGGGACAGCATTCCTACGAGCAGTACTTC
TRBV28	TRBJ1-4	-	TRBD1	CASSSEGTANEKLFF	TGTGCCAGCAGTTCAGAGGGGACAGCTAATGAAAAACTGTTTTTT
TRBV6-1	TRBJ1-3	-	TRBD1	CASSVDRVDSGNTIYF	TGTGCCAGCAGTGTCGACAGGGTTGACTCTGGAAACACCATATATTTT
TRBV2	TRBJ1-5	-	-	CASAERVGSNQPQHF	TGTGCCAGCGCCGAGAGGGTGGGGAGCAATCAGCCCCAGCATTTT
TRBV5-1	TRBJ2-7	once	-	CASSLEGQPYEQYF	TGCGCCAGCAGCTTGGAAGGACAGCCCTACGAGCAGTACTTC
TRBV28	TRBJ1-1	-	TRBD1	CASHTPPGTGGTQVRTEAFF	TGTGCCTCCCACACACCCCCGGGGACAGGGGGCACTCAGGTGCGCACTGAAGCTTTCTTT
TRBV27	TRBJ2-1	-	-	CASSLSPNRLYNEQFF	TGTGCCAGCAGTTTATCCCCCAACAGGCTCTACAATGAGCAGTTCTTC
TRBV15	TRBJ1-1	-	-	CATSRDQDTEAFF	TGTGCCACCAGCAGAGATCAGGACACTGAAGCTTTCTTT
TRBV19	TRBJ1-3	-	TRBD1	CASSRRDRSRGNTIYF	TGTGCCAGTAGTCGCCGGGACAGAAGTAGGGGAAACACCATATATTTT
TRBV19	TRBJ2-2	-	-	CASSIDSGPLGELFF	TGTGCCAGTAGTATAGATAGCGGCCCCTTGGGGGAGCTGTTTTTT
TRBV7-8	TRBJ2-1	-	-	CASSLALREQFF	TGTGCCAGCAGCTTAGCTCTGCGTGAGCAGTTCTTC